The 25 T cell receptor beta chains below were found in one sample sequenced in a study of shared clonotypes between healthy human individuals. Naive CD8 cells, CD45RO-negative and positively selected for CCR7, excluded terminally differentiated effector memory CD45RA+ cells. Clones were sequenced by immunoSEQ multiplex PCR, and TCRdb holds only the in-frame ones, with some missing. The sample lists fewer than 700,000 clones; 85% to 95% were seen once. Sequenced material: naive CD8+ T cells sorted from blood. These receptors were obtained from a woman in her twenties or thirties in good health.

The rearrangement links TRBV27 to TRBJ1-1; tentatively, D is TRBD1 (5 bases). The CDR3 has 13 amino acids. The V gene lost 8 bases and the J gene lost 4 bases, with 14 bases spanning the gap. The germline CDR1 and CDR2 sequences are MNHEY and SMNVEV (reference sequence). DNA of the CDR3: TGTGCCAGCGGACAAGGCTATAGCACTGAAGCTTTCTTT. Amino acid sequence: CASGQGYSTEAFF.

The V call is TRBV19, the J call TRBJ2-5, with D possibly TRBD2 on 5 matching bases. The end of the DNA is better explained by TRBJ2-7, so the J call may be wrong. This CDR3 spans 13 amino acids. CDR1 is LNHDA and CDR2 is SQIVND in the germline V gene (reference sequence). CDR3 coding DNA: TGTGCCAGTAGTATCTCCCTCGGGAACGAGCAGTACTTC. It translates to CASSISLGNEQYF.

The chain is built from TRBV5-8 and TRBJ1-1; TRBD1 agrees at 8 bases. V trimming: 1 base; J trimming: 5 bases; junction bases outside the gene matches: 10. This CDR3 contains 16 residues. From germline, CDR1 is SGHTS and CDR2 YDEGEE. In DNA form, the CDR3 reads TGTGCCAGCAGCTTGCCGTCGCGGACAGGGTCTACTGAAGCTTTCTTT. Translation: CASSLPSRTGSTEAFF.

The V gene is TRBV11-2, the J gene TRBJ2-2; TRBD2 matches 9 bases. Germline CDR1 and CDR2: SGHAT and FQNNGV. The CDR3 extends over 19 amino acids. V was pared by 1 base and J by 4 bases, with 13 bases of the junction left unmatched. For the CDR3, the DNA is TGTGCCAGCAGCTTAGGTGGTTCTTGGCGGGAGGGCCCCACCGGGGAGCTGTTTTTT. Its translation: CASSLGGSWREGPTGELFF. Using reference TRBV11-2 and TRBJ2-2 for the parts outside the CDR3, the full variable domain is EAGVAQSPRYKIIEKRQSVAFWCNPISGHATLYWYQQILGQGPKLLIQFQNNGVVDDSQLPKDRFSAERLKGVDSTLKIQPAKLEDSAVYLCASSLGGSWREGPTGELFFGEGSRLTVL.

The CDR3 coding sequence is TGTGCCATCAGTGAGTCTCGGGGGGCCGGGGCAACTGAAGCTTTCTTT. Translating gives CAISESRGAGATEAFF. The chain links TRBV10-3 to TRBJ1-1, with D perhaps TRBD1 (6 bases). The germline V and J ends were trimmed by 0 bases and 5 bases, with 16 bases remaining between them. Looked up from germline, CDR1 is ENHRY and CDR2 is SYGVKD. This CDR3 spans 16 amino acids.

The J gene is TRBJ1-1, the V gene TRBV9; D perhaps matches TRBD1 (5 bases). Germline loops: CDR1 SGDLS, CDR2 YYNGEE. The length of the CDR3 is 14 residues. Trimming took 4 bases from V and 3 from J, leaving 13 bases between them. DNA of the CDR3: TGTGCCAGCAGCCAGGGAGGAGGCCACACTGAAGCTTTCTTT. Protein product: CASSQGGGHTEAFF.

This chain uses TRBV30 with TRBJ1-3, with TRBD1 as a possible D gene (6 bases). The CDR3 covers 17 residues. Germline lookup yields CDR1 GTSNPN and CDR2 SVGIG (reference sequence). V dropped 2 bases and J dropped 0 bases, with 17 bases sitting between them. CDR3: CAWSPFSGGRSGNTIYF. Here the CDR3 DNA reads TGTGCCTGGAGTCCTTTCTCTGGGGGCCGCTCTGGAAACACCATATATTTT.

CDR3 nucleotide sequence: TGCAGCGTTGAAACGAACACTGAAGCTTTCTTT. Translated, it gives CSVETNTEAFF. The chain couples TRBV29-1 to TRBJ1-1; D ambiguous. CDR3 size: 11 residues. V was trimmed by 2 bases and J by 1 base, leaving 2 bases between them. The V gene's germline CDR1 is SQVTM and CDR2 ANQGSEA.

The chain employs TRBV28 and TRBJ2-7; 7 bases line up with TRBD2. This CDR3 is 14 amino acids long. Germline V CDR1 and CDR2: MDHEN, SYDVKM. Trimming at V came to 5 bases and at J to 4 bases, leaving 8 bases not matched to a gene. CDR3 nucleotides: TGTGCCAGCAGTCCCGGCATGGGGGGGTACGAGCAGTACTTC. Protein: CASSPGMGGYEQYF.

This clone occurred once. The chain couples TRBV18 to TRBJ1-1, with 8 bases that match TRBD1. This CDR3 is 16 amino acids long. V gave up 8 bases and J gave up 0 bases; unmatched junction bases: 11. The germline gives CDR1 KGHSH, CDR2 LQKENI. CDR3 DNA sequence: TGTGCCAGCCACTTAGACGGACAGGGTTTGAACACTGAAGCTTTCTTT. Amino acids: CASHLDGQGLNTEAFF.

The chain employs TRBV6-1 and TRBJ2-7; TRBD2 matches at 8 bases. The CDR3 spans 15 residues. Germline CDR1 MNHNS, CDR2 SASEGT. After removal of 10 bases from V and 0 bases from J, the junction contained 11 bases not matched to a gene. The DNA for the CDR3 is TGTGCCATCCTAATACTAGCGGACCGCTCCTACGAGCAGTACTTC. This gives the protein CAILILADRSYEQYF.

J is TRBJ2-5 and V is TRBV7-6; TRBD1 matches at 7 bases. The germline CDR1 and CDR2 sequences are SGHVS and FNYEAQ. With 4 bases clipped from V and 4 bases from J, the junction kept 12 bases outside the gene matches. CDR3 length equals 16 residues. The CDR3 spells CASSSLVDRDGETQYF. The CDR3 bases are TGTGCCAGCAGCTCACTAGTCGACAGGGATGGAGAGACCCAGTACTTC.

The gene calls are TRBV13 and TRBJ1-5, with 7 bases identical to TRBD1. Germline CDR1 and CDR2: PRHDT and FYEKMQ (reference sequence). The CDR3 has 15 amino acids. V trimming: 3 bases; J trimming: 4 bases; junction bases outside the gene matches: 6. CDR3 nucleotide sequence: TGTGCCAGCAGCTTTGGCAGGGGGACAAATCAGCCCCAGCATTTT. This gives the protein CASSFGRGTNQPQHF.

The CDR3 nucleotides read TGTGCCTGGAGTGTACAGGGGCTATACAATGAGCAGTTCTTC. Translated, it gives CAWSVQGLYNEQFF. The chain couples TRBV30 to TRBJ2-1, with TRBD1 identical over 7 bases. CDR3 length: 14 residues. Per the germline V gene, CDR1 is GTSNPN and CDR2 is SVGIG (reference sequence). The V segment lost 0 bases and the J segment 4 bases; nucleotides outside the gene matches: 3.

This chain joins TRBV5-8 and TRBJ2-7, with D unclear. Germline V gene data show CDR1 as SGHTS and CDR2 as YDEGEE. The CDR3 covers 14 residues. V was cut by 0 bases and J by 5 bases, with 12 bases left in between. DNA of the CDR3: TGTGCCAGCAGCTTGGATTCTGGCTGGAACGAGCAGTACTTC. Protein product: CASSLDSGWNEQYF. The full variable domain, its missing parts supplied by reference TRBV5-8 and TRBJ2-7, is EAGVTQSPTHLIKTRGQQATLRCSPISGHTSVYWYQQALGLGLQFLLWYDEGEERNRGNFPPRFSGRQFPNYSSELNVNALELEDSALYLCASSLDSGWNEQYFGPGTRLTVT.

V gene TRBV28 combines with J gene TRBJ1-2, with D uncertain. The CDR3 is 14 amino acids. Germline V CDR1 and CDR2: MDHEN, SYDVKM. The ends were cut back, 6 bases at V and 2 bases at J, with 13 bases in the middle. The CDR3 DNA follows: TGTGCCAGCAGGCCATTGGGAGAGAACTATGGCTACACCTTC. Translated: CASRPLGENYGYTF.

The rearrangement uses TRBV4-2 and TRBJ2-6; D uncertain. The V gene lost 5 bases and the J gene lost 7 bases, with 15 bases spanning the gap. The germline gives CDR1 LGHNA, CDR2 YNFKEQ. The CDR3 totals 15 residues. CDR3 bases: TGTGCCAGCAGCTCCGGTGCGGCTAGAGCCAACGTCCTGACTTTC. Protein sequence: CASSSGAARANVLTF.

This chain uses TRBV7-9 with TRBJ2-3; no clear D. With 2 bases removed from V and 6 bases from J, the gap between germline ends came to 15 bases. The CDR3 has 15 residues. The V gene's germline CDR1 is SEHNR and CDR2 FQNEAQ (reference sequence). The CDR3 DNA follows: TGTGCCAGCAGCTTAATCCTAGGACCGTTTGATACGCAGTATTTT. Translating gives CASSLILGPFDTQYF. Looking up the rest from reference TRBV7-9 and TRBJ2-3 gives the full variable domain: DTGVSQNPRHKITKRGQNVTFRCDPISEHNRLYWYRQTLGQGPEFLTYFQNEAQLEKSRLLSDRFSAERPKGSFSTLEIQRTEQGDSAMYLCASSLILGPFDTQYFGPGTRLTVL.

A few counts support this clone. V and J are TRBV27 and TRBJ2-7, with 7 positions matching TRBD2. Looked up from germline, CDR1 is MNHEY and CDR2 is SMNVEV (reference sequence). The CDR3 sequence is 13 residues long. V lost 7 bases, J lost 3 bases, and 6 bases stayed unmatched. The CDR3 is CASTSGTGYEQYF. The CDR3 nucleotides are TGTGCCAGCACCAGCGGGACTGGCTACGAGCAGTACTTC.

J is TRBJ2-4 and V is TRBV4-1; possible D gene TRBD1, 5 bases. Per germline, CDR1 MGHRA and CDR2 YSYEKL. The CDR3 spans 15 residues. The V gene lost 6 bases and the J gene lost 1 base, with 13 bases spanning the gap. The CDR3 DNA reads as TGCGCCAGCAGTCAGGCAGGGTTTGCCAAAAACATTCAGTACTTC. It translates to CASSQAGFAKNIQYF.

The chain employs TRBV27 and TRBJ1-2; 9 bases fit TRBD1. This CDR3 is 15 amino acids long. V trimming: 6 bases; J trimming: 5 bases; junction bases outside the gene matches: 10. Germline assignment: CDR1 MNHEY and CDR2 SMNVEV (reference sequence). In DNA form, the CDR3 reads TGTGCCAGCAGCAGAGAAGTGACAGGGGGATATGGCTACACCTTC. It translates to CASSREVTGGYGYTF.

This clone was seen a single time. The DNA for the CDR3 is TGTGCCAGCAGCTTAGTTTCCAGGGGGACCGGGGAGCTGTTTTTT. Protein: CASSLVSRGTGELFF. V usage is TRBV7-2 and J usage is TRBJ2-2; 7 bases are a match to TRBD1. CDR1 is SGHTA, CDR2 FQGNSA, per germline. The trim removed 1 base at V and 5 bases at J, leaving 4 bases unmatched. CDR3 length equals 15 residues.

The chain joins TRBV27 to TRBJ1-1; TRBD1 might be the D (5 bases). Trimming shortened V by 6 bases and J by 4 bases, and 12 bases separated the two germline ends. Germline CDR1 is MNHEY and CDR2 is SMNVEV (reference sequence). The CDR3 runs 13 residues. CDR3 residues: CASRLGVSTEAFF. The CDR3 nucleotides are TGTGCCAGCAGACTAGGGGTATCCACTGAAGCTTTCTTT.

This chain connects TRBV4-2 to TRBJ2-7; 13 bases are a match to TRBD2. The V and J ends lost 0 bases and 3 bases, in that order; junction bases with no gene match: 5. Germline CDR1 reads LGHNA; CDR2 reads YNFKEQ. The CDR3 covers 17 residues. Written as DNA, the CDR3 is TGTGCCAGCAGCCAAGAACTAGCGGGAGGGCTCTACTACGAGCAGTACTTC. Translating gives CASSQELAGGLYYEQYF.

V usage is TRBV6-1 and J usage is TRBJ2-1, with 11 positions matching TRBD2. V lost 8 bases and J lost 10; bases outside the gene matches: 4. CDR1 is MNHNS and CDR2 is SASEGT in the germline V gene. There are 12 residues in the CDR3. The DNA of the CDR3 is TGTGCCAGCCAACTAGCGGGAGAGGAGCAGTTCTTC. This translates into CASQLAGEEQFF.